The clone carrying this TCR beta chain was seen only a few times. V was trimmed by 4 bases and J by 5 bases, leaving 14 bases between them. In germline, CDR1 is DFQATT, CDR2 SNEGSKA (reference sequence). The CDR3 covers 14 residues. The record originates from a study of Graves' ophthalmopathy and Graves' hyperthyroidism. Overall study context: Hyperthyroidism was considered stable when no ophthalmopathy appeared within 18 months of follow-up.

Aged 18 to 65, hyperthyroidism patients had been newly diagnosed, with under 2 months' duration. Patients were excluded if they had other autoimmune diseases or uncontrolled infections, and likewise if pregnancy or lactation applied. Patients were diagnosed from clinical symptoms, serum thyroxine, TRAb, thyroid ultrasound and orbital computed tomography. Amplifying from RNA transcripts, the study obtained TCR beta CDR3 regions. Second-round multiplex PCR came after a first-round RT-PCR that employed HTBI primers. TCRdb recomputed calls from the multiplex PCR reads with MiXCR, one row per CDR3 protein. The sample holds about 600,000 distinct CDR3 sequences; under 45% are singletons and the top ten take about 4.2%.

This clonotype was obtained from an adult man with Graves' hyperthyroidism. The chain is built from TRBV20-1 and TRBJ2-2; D perhaps matches TRBD2 (5 bases). Sequencing was done on a sample of peripheral blood or thyroid tissue (not recorded which). The CDR3 DNA reads TGCAGTGCTAAACGGGATCCGGGAACCGGGGAGCTGTTTTTT. Encoded protein: CSAKRDPGTGELFF.